Listed below are T cell receptor beta chains from one sample, sequenced in a study of control samples from healthy donors and cancer patients. The repertoire was sequenced with immunoSEQ multiplex PCR; TCRdb's copy has only in-frame clones and lacks some. The sample holds about 63,000 clones, about 82% seen once. The specimen sequenced was blood. The receptors were gathered from a man in his forties in good health. CDR3s include the opening cysteine and the closing phenylalanine or tryptophan. D genes are given only for firm matches. Rows give clone size only sometimes, using once, few, many, or a class for an expanded clone.

d_call clone_size j_call v_call cdr3_nt cdr3_aa
TRBD2 . TRBJ2-7 TRBV10-3 TGTGCCATCAGCCAGGGTGGGCTAGCGGGGGGGCCCGAGCAGTACTTC CAISQGGLAGGPEQYF
TRBD2 . TRBJ2-2 TRBV5-1 TGCGCCAGCAGCGAACTTAGTAGCGGGAGTGGCACCGGGGAGCTGTTTTTT CASSELSSGSGTGELFF
TRBD2 . TRBJ2-7 TRBV28 TGTGCCAGCAGTTATACTAGCGAGCCCCCCGAGCAGTACTTC CASSYTSEPPEQYF
. . TRBJ1-3 TRBV13 TGTGCCAGCAGCTTAGGCTCGGCCCGGGGAGGAAACACCATATATTTT CASSLGSARGGNTIYF
. . TRBJ2-3 TRBV11-3 TGTGCCAGCAGCTTACAGGGGCCAGATACGCAGTATTTT CASSLQGPDTQYF
. . TRBJ1-2 TRBV5-4 TGTGCCAGCAGCTTGGCCAGGAACTATGGCTACACCTTC CASSLARNYGYTF
. . TRBJ1-1 TRBV30 TGTGCCTGGAGTTTGGGGGGCAGCATTAACACTGAAGCTTTCTTT CAWSLGGSINTEAFF
TRBD2 . TRBJ2-2 TRBV2 TGTGCCAGCGAAGGCGGTAGCGGGAGGCCTTTCACCGGGGAGCTGTTTTTT CASEGGSGRPFTGELFF
TRBD2 . TRBJ2-2 TRBV30 TGTGCCTGGAGTAGGACGGGGGGATACACCGGGGAGCTGTTTTTT CAWSRTGGYTGELFF
. . TRBJ2-6 TRBV7-6 TGTGCCAGCAGCCCTACCCTCTCTGGGGCCAACGTCCTGACTTTC CASSPTLSGANVLTF
. . TRBJ2-1 TRBV7-8 TGTGCCAGCTCCGGGGGGCGTAGCTCCTACAATGAGCAGTTCTTC CASSGGRSSYNEQFF
. . TRBJ1-2 TRBV6-5 TGTGCCAGCAGTTACGGGTTTGGGTATGGCTACACCTTC CASSYGFGYGYTF
. . TRBJ2-7 TRBV6-6 TGTGCCAGCACCCAAGGGGGGGCTGGCTACGAGCAGTACTTC CASTQGGAGYEQYF
. . TRBJ2-5 TRBV24-1 TGTGCCACCAGTGATTTGGGGCAGGGTGGAAAGGGAGAGACCCAGTACTTC CATSDLGQGGKGETQYF
. . TRBJ2-3 TRBV24-1 TGTGCCACCAGCGGATCCACCCGGTGGGAGGAGAGCACAGATACGCAGTATTTT CATSGSTRWEESTDTQYF
. few TRBJ1-1 TRBV28 TGTGCCAGCAGTCCCGGCGGGGTACGGGGGACTGAAGCTTTCTTT CASSPGGVRGTEAFF
. . TRBJ2-1 TRBV4-3 TGCGCCAGCAGCCAAGACTGGCAGCGCAATGAGCAGTTCTTC CASSQDWQRNEQFF
. . TRBJ2-2 TRBV5-1 TGCGCCAGCAGCTTGCACTGGGGGGCCGGGGAGCTGTTTTTT CASSLHWGAGELFF
. . TRBJ1-1 TRBV7-2 TGTGCCAGCAGCCTAGGGGGGATCGCTGAAGCTTTCTTT CASSLGGIAEAFF
. . TRBJ1-2 TRBV10-3 TGTGCCATCAGTATAACCCGTGCAGGGCTAAACTATGGCTACACCTTC CAISITRAGLNYGYTF
. . TRBJ1-1 TRBV7-8 TGTGCCAGCAGCCCCAGGGGTTCGGGCACTGAAGCTTTCTTT CASSPRGSGTEAFF
. . TRBJ1-2 TRBV28 TGTGCCAGCAGTCGGGCGTCCAACTATGGCTACACCTTC CASSRASNYGYTF
. few TRBJ1-2 TRBV7-9 TGTGCCAGCAGCTTTCAGGCTACGGAGAGTGGCTACACCTTC CASSFQATESGYTF
. . TRBJ2-1 TRBV7-9 TGTGCCAGCACCCTGTCGGAGAGCTCCTACAATGAGCAGTTCTTC CASTLSESSYNEQFF
. . TRBJ1-1 TRBV2 TGTGCCAGCAGTGAAGCAGGAGGGAACACTGAAGCTTTCTTT CASSEAGGNTEAFF
. . TRBJ1-2 TRBV6-2/TRBV6-3 TGTGCCAGCAGTTATGGAGGAGCAGGAGGGAATCGGGATGGCTACACCTTC CASSYGGAGGNRDGYTF
TRBD1 . TRBJ2-1 TRBV5-4 TGTGCCAGCAGCCCAGGACAGGGGTACAATGAGCAGTTCTTC CASSPGQGYNEQFF
. once TRBJ1-2 TRBV29-1 TGCAGCGTTCCCAATGAGTTTAATGGCTACACCTTC CSVPNEFNGYTF
. . TRBJ2-7 TRBV2 TGTGCCAGCAGTGGGGCAGGGTCCTACGAGCAGTACTTC CASSGAGSYEQYF
TRBD1 . TRBJ1-2 TRBV7-2 TGTGCCAGCAGCTTAACAGGGGTGCGTGGCTACACCTTC CASSLTGVRGYTF
. once TRBJ1-5 TRBV30 TGTGCCTGGAGTGTAAGCATGTTCAATCAGCCCCAGCATTTT CAWSVSMFNQPQHF
TRBD2 . TRBJ2-1 TRBV28 TGTGCCAGCAGTTCGAGTAGCGGGCGAGACTACAATGAGCAGTTCTTC CASSSSSGRDYNEQFF
TRBD1 once TRBJ1-1 TRBV13 TGTGCCAGCAGCTCGAACCCCCTAGGGACAGAGAACACTGAAGCTTTCTTT CASSSNPLGTENTEAFF
TRBD2 . TRBJ2-7 TRBV15 TGTGCCACCAGCAGGGATAGCGGGTCCGCCTACGAGCAGTACTTC CATSRDSGSAYEQYF
. . TRBJ2-7 TRBV11-3 TGTGCCAGCAGCTTGAGGGGGGGTTCTGGGTACGAGCAGTACTTC CASSLRGGSGYEQYF
TRBD1 . TRBJ1-5 TRBV18 TGTGCCAGCTCCAGGGGAGGGGGCACGGAGCCCCAGCATTTT CASSRGGGTEPQHF
TRBD1 . TRBJ2-5 TRBV11-3 TGTGCCAGCAGCGGGGACAGGGGGGGGACAGAGACCCAGTACTTC CASSGDRGGTETQYF
. . TRBJ1-3 TRBV7-2 TGTGCCAGCAGCTCGAGGCCAGTAGGCTCTGGAAACACCATATATTTT CASSSRPVGSGNTIYF
. . TRBJ2-1 TRBV19 TGTGCCAGTAGTACAAAGAAAATACCGGGATTACCACCCTACAATGAGCAGTTCTTC CASSTKKIPGLPPYNEQFF
. . TRBJ1-5 TRBV12-2 TGTGCATATTCTCCCCGCTTGCCCGGGAGGGGCAGGACAAATCAGCCCCAGCATTTT CAYSPRLPGRGRTNQPQHF
TRBD1 . TRBJ2-3 TRBV6-1 TGTGCCAGCAGTGACGGGACAGGGGGCACAGATACGCAGTATTTT CASSDGTGGTDTQYF
. . TRBJ1-1 TRBV19 TGTGCCAGTAGGACGCAGGGAAGTGCAAACACTGAAGCTTTCTTT CASRTQGSANTEAFF
. . TRBJ1-6 TRBV5-4 TGTGCCAGCAGCTTGGAACAGGCTTATTCACCCCTCCACTTT CASSLEQAYSPLHF
. . TRBJ1-2 TRBV10-3 TGTGCCATAGACAGTGCTCTTGGCTATGGCTACACCTTC CAIDSALGYGYTF
. . TRBJ1-2 TRBV19 TGTGCCAGTAGTATAGATAGCGGCAGGGTCTATGGCTACACCTTC CASSIDSGRVYGYTF
. . TRBJ1-3 TRBV29-1 TGCAGCGTTGAGTCGGCTCAGGGGCACTCTGGAAACACCATATATTTT CSVESAQGHSGNTIYF
TRBD2 . TRBJ2-7 TRBV7-2 TGTGCCAGCAGCTCCCGGACTAGCGGAATCTACGAGCAGTACTTC CASSSRTSGIYEQYF
. . TRBJ2-7 TRBV6-5 TGTGCCAGCAGTAATGCAGGGTGGAGGTACGAGCAGTACTTC CASSNAGWRYEQYF
. . TRBJ2-3 TRBV28 TGTGCCAGCAGTTTATCCCCCGGCCGCACAGATACGCAGTATTTT CASSLSPGRTDTQYF
. . TRBJ2-5 TRBV3-1/TRBV3-2 TGTGCCAGCAGCCAAGAGACCGAGACCCAGTACTTC CASSQETETQYF
. . TRBJ2-7 TRBV28 TGTGCCAGCAGTTTAGGCCCCCGGCCGGGGTCCTACGAGCAGTACTTC CASSLGPRPGSYEQYF
. . TRBJ2-5 TRBV3-1/TRBV3-2 TGTGCCAGCAGCCAAGATGGAATAGGATTAAAAGAGACCCAGTACTTC CASSQDGIGLKETQYF
. . TRBJ1-6 TRBV11-2 TGTGCCAGCCGATTTAATGTGGATTCACCCCTCCACTTT CASRFNVDSPLHF
. . TRBJ1-1 TRBV30 TGTGCCTGGAGTGTACGTTCTCCTGATGAAGCTTTCTTT CAWSVRSPDEAFF
TRBD2 . TRBJ2-1 TRBV5-4 TGTGCCAGCAGGTACCTAGCGGGGAATGTTAATGAGCAGTTCTTC CASRYLAGNVNEQFF
. few TRBJ2-2 TRBV5-5 TGTGCCAGCAGCTTATCCCGTACAGGGTGGGTCACCGGGGAGCTGTTTTTT CASSLSRTGWVTGELFF
TRBD2 . TRBJ2-7 TRBV7-9 TGTGCCAGCAGCTTAGGGGCGGCGGGAGAGTACGAGCAGTACTTC CASSLGAAGEYEQYF